These T cell receptor beta chains were read from a single sample in a study of OX40 agonist ivuxolimab in advanced cancers. Here immunoSEQ multiplex PCR was the method, and the copy in TCRdb shows in-frame clones only, minus some. The data contain roughly 91,000 clones, approximately 95% of them singletons. The material sequenced was CD4+ or CD8+ T cells sorted from blood, taken in a trial of the OX40 agonist ivuxolimab. The receptors shown here come from an adult with an advanced solid tumor such as melanoma, head and neck, liver or kidney cancer. CDR3s leave out the opening cysteine and the closing phenylalanine or tryptophan. The order of the fields is V gene, J gene, CDR3 protein.

V gene: TRBV28; J gene: TRBJ2-7; CDR3 protein: ASSFSASYEQY
V gene: TRBV7-6; J gene: TRBJ2-6; CDR3 protein: ASSSDRRYSGANVLT
V gene: TRBV27; J gene: TRBJ2-2; CDR3 protein: ASIERGSTGELF
V gene: TRBV19; J gene: TRBJ1-4; CDR3 protein: ASRNLDQQNEKLF
V gene: TRBV7-7; J gene: TRBJ2-5; CDR3 protein: ASSLSHVETQY
V gene: TRBV27; J gene: TRBJ2-1; CDR3 protein: ASSLGTNSYNEQF
V gene: TRBV19; J gene: TRBJ2-7; CDR3 protein: ASTPDNRASSYEQY
V gene: TRBV28; J gene: TRBJ2-1; CDR3 protein: ASSLVGSYNEQF
V gene: TRBV14; J gene: TRBJ2-3; CDR3 protein: ASSRLLEYSTDTQY
V gene: TRBV6-1; J gene: TRBJ2-3; CDR3 protein: ASSEKLAEGPDTQY
V gene: TRBV7-7; J gene: TRBJ2-2; CDR3 protein: AGSDIAGNTGELF
V gene: TRBV6-1; J gene: TRBJ2-7; CDR3 protein: ASSGSGSYEQY
V gene: TRBV7-9; J gene: TRBJ2-3; CDR3 protein: ASSLVPASTDTQY
V gene: TRBV19; J gene: TRBJ2-2; CDR3 protein: ASSGRRELF
V gene: TRBV4-2; J gene: TRBJ2-7; CDR3 protein: ASSQDSGTGGEQY
V gene: TRBV6-5; J gene: TRBJ2-7; CDR3 protein: ASRPQVKVYEQY
V gene: TRBV19; J gene: TRBJ1-1; CDR3 protein: ASSSRPSTEAF
V gene: TRBV19; J gene: TRBJ2-7; CDR3 protein: ASSITGDSLYEQY